What follows are 14 T cell receptor beta chains derived from one specimen sequenced in a study of preoperative IRX-2 immunotherapy in early breast cancer. The method was immunoSEQ multiplex PCR; TCRdb's version includes in-frame clones alone and lacks a portion of them. The repertoire holds tens of thousands of clones, with approximately 75% as singletons. Treatment reported: preoperative locoregional IRX-2 cytokine immunotherapy. The sequencing used lymph node tissue, collected after IRX-2 immunotherapy. The receptors were gathered from a human donor with breast cancer.

The chain links TRBV10-1 to TRBJ1-6; D is unresolved. V lost 4 bases and J 5 bases, leaving 6 bases between the germline ends. CDR1 and CDR2 from the germline V gene are WNHNN and SYGVQD (reference sequence). The length of the CDR3 is 13 residues. The CDR3 nucleotides are TGCGCCAGCAGTGGACCTAATAATTCACCCCTCCACTTT. Translated: CASSGPNNSPLHF.

In its sample, this clone was seen a few times. The V gene is TRBV15, the J gene TRBJ2-7; a weak D match, TRBD2 (6 bases). The V end lost 0 bases, the J end lost 0 bases, and 12 bases lay between the germline ends. The CDR3 has 16 amino acids. Per germline, CDR1 LNHNV and CDR2 YYDKDF (reference sequence). The CDR3 here is CATSRDSLRGSYEQYF. CDR3 nucleotides: TGTGCCACCAGCAGAGATAGTTTGCGGGGCTCCTACGAGCAGTACTTC.

The J gene is TRBJ2-7, the V gene TRBV19, with 8 nucleotides matching TRBD2. This CDR3 region has 13 residues. V was pared by 3 bases and J by 5 bases, with 3 bases of the junction left unmatched. Germline V gene data show CDR1 as LNHDA and CDR2 as SQIVND (reference sequence). CDR3 protein: CASSITGGDEQYV. In DNA, the CDR3 is TGTGCCAGTAGTATTACGGGGGGGGACGAGCAGTACGTC.

This clone has a handful of counts. The CDR3 coding sequence is TGTGCCAGCTCACCGAATACAAGAGAGACCCAGTACTTC. This gives the protein CASSPNTRETQYF. The chain couples TRBV18 to TRBJ2-5; D uncertain. V shed 3 bases and J shed 4 bases, with 9 bases lying between them. Germline assignment: CDR1 KGHSH and CDR2 LQKENI. The CDR3 length is 13 residues.

This clone was recorded once. The rearrangement links TRBV30 to TRBJ2-2; perhaps TRBD1 as D (6 bases). The germline V gene encodes CDR1 GTSNPN and CDR2 SVGIG (reference sequence). V shed 3 bases and J shed 0 bases, with 14 bases lying between them. The CDR3 runs to 16 residues. The CDR3 region has the DNA TGTGCCTGGAGCGCGGAGGCAGGGGCGAACACCGGGGAGCTGTTTTTT. It specifies CAWSAEAGANTGELFF.

This clone was recorded once. This chain links TRBV19 with TRBJ1-1; TRBD1 agrees at 8 bases. Germline V gene lookup returns CDR1 LNHDA and CDR2 SQIVND (reference sequence). V shed 7 bases and J 1 base; nucleotides not matched to a gene: 11. The CDR3 contains 16 residues. CDR3 sequence: CASIPGTGVQNTEAFF. In nucleotides, the CDR3 is TGTGCCAGTATCCCCGGGACAGGAGTCCAGAACACTGAAGCTTTCTTT.

V gene TRBV5-1 combines with J gene TRBJ1-6; D unclear. The CDR3 runs to 15 residues. CDR1 SGHRS and CDR2 YFSETQ come from the germline V gene. The germline V and J ends were trimmed by 0 bases and 7 bases, with 11 bases remaining between them. CDR3 sequence reads: CASSLAGGRNSPLHF. Here the CDR3 DNA reads TGCGCCAGCAGCTTGGCAGGTGGCAGGAATTCACCCCTCCACTTT.

This clone has only one observation. This chain joins TRBV30 and TRBJ1-5; D possibly corresponds to TRBD1 (6 bases). CDR3 size: 13 residues. The germline V gene encodes CDR1 GTSNPN and CDR2 SVGIG (reference sequence). V lost 5 bases to trimming and J lost 5 bases, with 13 bases between them. CDR3 sequence: CAWGVQGYQPQHF. DNA of the CDR3: TGTGCCTGGGGGGTACAGGGCTATCAGCCCCAGCATTTT.

The sample holds a few counts of this clone. This chain links TRBV19 with TRBJ1-4, with a tentative D call TRBD1 (5 bases). Per the germline V gene, CDR1 is LNHDA and CDR2 is SQIVND (reference sequence). The V and J ends lost 5 bases and 8 bases respectively, with 15 bases between them. The CDR3 totals 14 residues. CDR3 coding DNA: TGTGCCAGTAGTTGGGGGACCCTGGGAGAAAAACTGTTTTTT. It yields the protein CASSWGTLGEKLFF.

The chain employs TRBV7-2 and TRBJ2-4; a possible D gene is TRBD1 (5 bases). The germline V and J ends were trimmed by 5 bases and 0 bases, with 14 bases remaining between them. The CDR3 loop spans 16 amino acids. From germline, CDR1 is SGHTA and CDR2 FQGNSA. CDR3 nucleotide sequence: TGTGCCAGCAGCCCCATTCCAGGGCTAGCCAAAAACATTCAGTACTTC. This translates into CASSPIPGLAKNIQYF.

The chain combines TRBV28 with TRBJ1-3; 7 bases match TRBD1. Germline V CDR1 and CDR2: MDHEN, SYDVKM. This CDR3 has 15 amino acids. Germline trimming cut 6 bases from V and 0 bases from J; bases unmatched to any gene: 5. The CDR3 sequence: CASSSGTVSGNTIYF. In nucleotides, the CDR3 is TGTGCCAGCAGCTCAGGGACAGTCTCTGGAAACACCATATATTTT. The full variable domain, in which reference TRBV28 and TRBJ1-3 provide the parts outside the CDR3, is DVKVTQSSRYLVKRTGEKVFLECVQDMDHENMFWYRQDPGLGLRLIYFSYDVKMKEKGDIPEGYSVSREKKERFSLILESASTNQTSMYLCASSSGTVSGNTIYFGEGSWLTVV.

The chain links TRBV6-8 to TRBJ1-5; 8 bases fit TRBD1. This CDR3 spans 15 amino acids. Germline CDR1 MNHGY, CDR2 SAAAGT. V shed 0 bases and J 7 bases; nucleotides not matched to a gene: 5. The CDR3 here is CASSYSPQGEQPQHF. The CDR3, as DNA: TGTGCCAGCAGTTACTCCCCACAGGGGGAACAGCCCCAGCATTTT.

The chain couples TRBV18 to TRBJ1-6, with 8 bases that match TRBD1. V lost 1 base and J lost 5; bases outside the gene matches: 1. The CDR3 totals 15 residues. Germline V gene lookup returns CDR1 KGHSH and CDR2 LQKENI. The CDR3 sequence: CASSPRTGNNSPLHF. The CDR3 region has the DNA TGTGCCAGCTCACCACGGACAGGGAATAATTCACCCCTCCACTTT.

The genes are TRBV19 and TRBJ1-2; no clear D gene. The V end was cut by 3 bases, the J end by 2 bases, with 13 bases between. The CDR3 loop spans 15 amino acids. The germline CDR1 and CDR2 sequences are LNHDA and SQIVND (reference sequence). In DNA form, the CDR3 reads TGTGCCAGTAGTATTTTTCCGGGTCCCAACTATGGCTACACCTTC. Its translation: CASSIFPGPNYGYTF.